Below, 25 T cell receptor beta chains from the same sample are listed, as sequenced in a study of CD8 T cells in ankylosing spondylitis. TCRdb re-derived calls from the 5' RACE reads in MiXCR, one entry per CDR3 protein. The repertoire consists of 250,000 to 400,000 distinct CDR3 sequences, with approximately 10% occurring once and the leading ten covering roughly 9.2%. The sequenced material came from blood, either unsorted or a sorted T cell fraction (not recorded which). The receptors were sampled from a female donor with ankylosing spondylitis or in good health (not recorded which).

This clonotype was recorded at least ten times. J is TRBJ2-1 and V is TRBV4-3; D perhaps matches TRBD2 (5 bases). V dropped 4 bases and J dropped 3 bases, with 16 bases sitting between them. CDR1 is LGHNA and CDR2 is YSLEER in the germline V gene. The CDR3 length is 16 residues. The CDR3 here is CASSPRLISYYNEQFF. DNA of the CDR3: TGCGCCAGCAGCCCGCGACTAATCTCTTACTACAATGAGCAGTTCTTC.

This clonotype was seen repeatedly, ten times or more. This chain joins TRBV20-1 and TRBJ2-1; 9 positions agree with TRBD2. This CDR3 contains 14 residues. Germline V lookup: CDR1 DFQATT, CDR2 SNEGSKA (reference sequence). CDR3 bases: TGCAGCGGAGCGGGGGGCGGCTCCTACAATGAGCAGTTCTTC. This encodes CSGAGGGSYNEQFF.

The table lists this clonotype with many counts. V usage is TRBV20-1 and J usage is TRBJ1-5; D may be TRBD1 (6 bases). The V and J ends lost 6 bases and 6 bases respectively, with 12 bases between them. Germline loops: CDR1 DFQATT, CDR2 SNEGSKA (reference sequence). The CDR3 consists of 12 residues. The DNA of the CDR3 is TGCAGTGCGGAAGGAGGGGGTCAGCCCCAGCATTTT. It specifies CSAEGGGQPQHF.

In this sample, this clonotype turned up many times. This chain joins TRBV6-1 and TRBJ1-5; weak D call: TRBD1 (5 bases). Trimming removed 3 bases from V and 7 bases from J, with 13 bases in between. The CDR3 loop spans 14 amino acids. CDR1 is MNHNS and CDR2 is SASEGT in the germline V gene. CDR3 nucleotide sequence: TGTGCCAGCAGTGAGGCGGCAGAGGGGCAGCCCCAGCATTTT. Translating it yields CASSEAAEGQPQHF.

This clonotype was recorded many times. The rearrangement joins TRBV12-3 or TRBV12-4 to TRBJ2-1; D gene ambiguous. CDR3 size: 14 residues. V was pared by 5 bases and J by 1 base, with 9 bases between. The CDR3 region has the DNA TGTGCCAGCAGTAAGGGCGCATCCTACAATGAGCAGTTCTTC. The encoded protein is CASSKGASYNEQFF.

This clonotype was observed a few times. This CDR3 is CASSPHPVELFF. CDR3 nucleotides: TGTGCCAGCAGCCCACACCCGGTGGAGCTGTTTTTT. J is TRBJ2-2 and V is TRBV28; no definite D call. The V end lost 6 bases, the J end lost 10 bases, and 12 bases lay between the germline ends. CDR3 size: 12 residues. Germline V CDR1 and CDR2: MDHEN, SYDVKM.

This clonotype was found many times. The chain uses TRBV5-1 and TRBJ1-4; D is unresolved. V lost 0 bases to trimming and J lost 7 bases, with 13 bases between them. The CDR3 is 15 amino acids. CDR1 is SGHRS, CDR2 YFSETQ, per germline. CDR3 residues: CASSLGALTGEKLFF. The CDR3 nucleotides are TGCGCCAGCAGCTTGGGGGCCCTGACGGGTGAAAAACTGTTTTTT.

This clonotype has at least ten counts. CDR3 in DNA: TGTGCCAGCAGCACACTAGCGGGAGGTACCTACGAGCAGTACTTC. Protein sequence: CASSTLAGGTYEQYF. This rearrangement joins TRBV5-6 to TRBJ2-7; 12 bases are a match to TRBD2. The length of the CDR3 is 15 residues. Trimming cost V 4 bases and J 2 bases; bases outside gene matches: 4. The germline CDR1 and CDR2 sequences are SGHDT and YYEEEE. Supplemented by reference TRBV5-6 and TRBJ2-7, the full variable domain reads DAGVTQSPTHLIKTRGQQVTLRCSPKSGHDTVSWYQQALGQGPQFIFQYYEEEERQRGNFPDRFSGHQFPNYSSELNVNALLLGDSALYLCASSTLAGGTYEQYFGPGTRLTVT.

This clonotype was observed a handful of times. The chain's CDR3 is CATYGAGVITDTQYF. In DNA, the CDR3 is TGTGCCACCTACGGGGCAGGGGTGATCACAGATACGCAGTATTTT. This chain joins TRBV2 and TRBJ2-3; possible D gene TRBD1, 6 bases. The V and J ends lost 10 bases and 2 bases respectively, with 19 bases between them. The germline V gene encodes CDR1 SNHLY and CDR2 FYNNEI. CDR3 length equals 15 residues. The whole variable domain, remainder taken from reference TRBV2 and TRBJ2-3, is EPEVTQTPSHQVTQMGQEVILRCVPISNHLYFYWYRQILGQKVEFLVSFYNNEISEKSEIFDDQFSVERPDGSNFTLKIRSTKLEDSAMYFCATYGAGVITDTQYFGPGTRLTVL.

This clonotype was counted many times. The gene calls are TRBV20-1 and TRBJ1-3; D is ambiguous. In germline, CDR1 is DFQATT, CDR2 SNEGSKA (reference sequence). This CDR3 spans 13 amino acids. V lost 5 bases, J lost 4 bases, and 12 bases lay in between. CDR3 in DNA: TGCAGTGCTCCGGAACGAGGAGGAAACACCATATATTTT. This sequence encodes CSAPERGGNTIYF.

This clonotype was counted a few times. The V call is TRBV5-1, the J call TRBJ2-7, with 7 bases that match TRBD1. The CDR3 runs to 16 residues. Trimming removed 1 base from V and 0 bases from J; junction bases left unmatched: 7. CDR1 is SGHRS, CDR2 YFSETQ, per germline. In DNA, the CDR3 is TGCGCCAGCAGCTTGCAACCGGCAGGGGGCTCCTACGAGCAGTACTTC. Translating it yields CASSLQPAGGSYEQYF.

This clonotype was seen repeatedly, ten times or more. The chain has TRBV20-1 and TRBJ2-3; 11 positions agree with TRBD2. The CDR3 contains 14 residues. The germline V gene has CDR1 DFQATT and CDR2 SNEGSKA (reference sequence). CDR3 nucleotide sequence: TGCAGGGTCGCGATAGCGGGAGGGACAGATACGCAGTATTTT. It specifies CRVAIAGGTDTQYF.

CDR3 in DNA: TGTGCCAGCAGTTTACGGACTAGCGGGAGCACAGATACGCAGTATTTT. Translated, it gives CASSLRTSGSTDTQYF. The V gene is TRBV28, the J gene TRBJ2-3, with 11 bases fitting TRBD2. Germline V gene sequence: CDR1 MDHEN, CDR2 SYDVKM. The CDR3 runs 16 residues. V lost 2 bases, J lost 0 bases, and 1 base stayed unmatched.

Ten or more counts support this clonotype. The chain links TRBV20-1 to TRBJ2-7; D possibly uses TRBD1 or TRBD2 (5 bases each). Trimming pared 4 bases from V and 0 bases from J, leaving 13 bases between. This CDR3 spans 14 amino acids. Germline CDR1 reads DFQATT; CDR2 reads SNEGSKA (reference sequence). The CDR3 DNA reads as TGCAGTGCTAACTGGGACGGGGACTCCTACGAGCAGTACTTC. Translating it yields CSANWDGDSYEQYF.

V usage is TRBV7-2 and J usage is TRBJ2-7; tentative D call: TRBD1 (6 bases). CDR1 SGHTA and CDR2 FQGNSA come from the germline V gene. This CDR3 has 15 residues. Trimming took 1 base from V and 2 from J, leaving 12 bases between them. CDR3: CASSLGTDKAYEQYF. DNA for the CDR3: TGTGCCAGCAGCTTAGGGACAGATAAAGCCTACGAGCAGTACTTC.

Of note for this clonotype: This may be a read error, as it is one base from a much larger clone. This chain joins TRBV5-1 and TRBJ2-1; the D gene is possibly TRBD1 (5 bases). CDR1 and CDR2 (germline): SGHRS, YFSETQ. V was clipped by 2 bases and J by 7 bases, with 10 bases between them. The CDR3 runs 13 residues. The CDR3 sequence: CASSFNQGNEQFF. In nucleotides, the CDR3 is TGCGCCAGCAGCTTCAATCAGGGTAATGAGCAGTTCTTC.

This clonotype was detected ten times or more. The chain is built from TRBV5-6 and TRBJ2-1; 16 bases fit TRBD2. V lost 4 bases and J lost 10; bases outside the gene matches: 2. Germline V gene data show CDR1 as SGHDT and CDR2 as YYEEEE. The CDR3 contains 14 residues. The CDR3 DNA is TGTGCCAGCAGCCCGGGACTAGCGGGAGGGGAGCAGTTCTTC. As protein: CASSPGLAGGEQFF. The full variable domain, in which reference TRBV5-6 and TRBJ2-1 provide the parts outside the CDR3, is DAGVTQSPTHLIKTRGQQVTLRCSPKSGHDTVSWYQQALGQGPQFIFQYYEEEERQRGNFPDRFSGHQFPNYSSELNVNALLLGDSALYLCASSPGLAGGEQFFGPGTRLTVL.

This clonotype was picked up a small number of times. This sequence joins TRBV5-5 and TRBJ1-3, with TRBD1 identical over 9 bases. CDR1 and CDR2 from the germline V gene are SGHKS and YYEKEE (reference sequence). The CDR3 contains 14 residues. After removal of 4 bases from V and 2 bases from J, the junction contained 1 base not matched to a gene. CDR3 in amino acids: CASSRDRAGNTIYF. The DNA of the CDR3 is TGTGCCAGCAGCCGGGACAGGGCTGGAAACACCATATATTTT.

This clonotype has a handful of counts. At one end, the junction sequence differs from germline, possibly due to a read error. J is TRBJ2-7 and V is TRBV7-2; 7 bases line up with TRBD2. CDR3 length equals 14 residues. The V gene's germline CDR1 is SGHTA and CDR2 FQGNSA. The CDR3 DNA is TGTGCCAGCAGCATAGCGGGCCACTCCTACGAGCAGTACTTC. Residues: CASSIAGHSYEQYF.

This chain connects TRBV7-8 to TRBJ2-7; no clear D. Trimming removed 6 bases from V and 0 bases from J, with 12 bases in between. The CDR3 has 14 amino acids. The germline V gene encodes CDR1 SGHVS and CDR2 FQNEAQ. The CDR3 loop is CASRPLGRSYEQYF. DNA of the CDR3: TGTGCCAGCAGGCCTCTTGGGCGCTCCTACGAGCAGTACTTC. Variable domain in full (rest from reference TRBV7-8 and TRBJ2-7): GAGVSQSPRYKVAKRGQDVALRCDPISGHVSLFWYQQALGQGPEFLTYFQNEAQLDKSGLPSDRFFAERPEGSVSTLKIQRTQQEDSAVYLCASRPLGRSYEQYFGPGTRLTVT.

This clonotype was counted many times. The CDR3 region is CATQALAVLTDTQYF. DNA for the CDR3: TGTGCCACCCAGGCACTAGCGGTTCTCACAGATACGCAGTATTTT. This chain links TRBV10-3 with TRBJ2-3; TRBD2 matches 8 bases. Germline lookup yields CDR1 ENHRY and CDR2 SYGVKD. With V trimmed by 10 bases and J by 2 bases, 11 bases remained unmatched. This CDR3 is built from 15 residues.

This clonotype has at least ten counts. The chain has TRBV7-2 and TRBJ2-3; TRBD2 might be the D (5 bases). The CDR3 sequence is 14 residues long. V lost 6 bases to trimming and J lost 0 bases, with 10 bases between them. The germline V gene has CDR1 SGHTA and CDR2 FQGNSA. CDR3 nucleotide sequence: TGTGCCAGCAGAAAAGCGGCTAGCACAGATACGCAGTATTTT. Its protein is CASRKAASTDTQYF.

This clonotype was counted ten times or more. The rearrangement links TRBV7-9 to TRBJ1-1; D is possibly TRBD1 (6 bases). The V end lost 5 bases, the J end lost 5 bases, and 18 bases lay between the germline ends. Germline CDR1 is SEHNR and CDR2 is FQNEAQ (reference sequence). The CDR3 sequence is 15 residues long. The CDR3 bases are TGTGCCAGCAGCCCCAACAGGGTAGGGCTTACTGAAGCTTTCTTT. Its protein product is CASSPNRVGLTEAFF. Full variable domain (remainder filled in from reference TRBV7-9 and TRBJ1-1): DTGVSQNPRHKITKRGQNVTFRCDPISEHNRLYWYRQTLGQGPEFLTYFQNEAQLEKSRLLSDRFSAERPKGSFSTLEIQRTEQGDSAMYLCASSPNRVGLTEAFFGQGTRLTVV.

This clonotype was observed a handful of times. The V gene is TRBV6-5, the J gene TRBJ1-2, with D maybe TRBD1 (5 bases). The ends were cut back, 4 bases at V and 8 bases at J, with 20 bases in the middle. The CDR3 runs to 15 residues. Germline CDR1 reads MNHEY; CDR2 reads SVGAGI. The CDR3 DNA reads TGTGCCAGCAGTTCCGCCTTCAGGGTAGGGAAAGGCTACACCTTC. Protein: CASSSAFRVGKGYTF.

This clonotype has a handful of counts. The V and J genes are TRBV11-2 and TRBJ2-5, with a tentative D call TRBD1 (5 bases). With 6 bases removed from V and 5 bases from J, the gap between germline ends came to 13 bases. The CDR3 loop spans 13 amino acids. Germline V CDR1 and CDR2: SGHAT, FQNNGV. The CDR3 DNA reads TGTGCCAGCAGTACCTCTGGGGCGGAGACCCAGTACTTC. Translated: CASSTSGAETQYF.